Listed below are T cell receptor beta chains from one sample, sequenced in a study of siplizumab effects on memory and regulatory T cells. Libraries were prepared by immunoSEQ multiplex PCR; TCRdb keeps only in-frame clonotypes and omits some of them. The profile shows about 100,000 clones, about 90% of them singletons. Sequenced sample: CD4+ T cells sorted from blood. Source of these receptors: a human donor in good health. Both conserved end residues are trimmed from each CDR3.

j_call v_call cdr3_aa
TRBJ1-4 TRBV28 ASSLSEFREKLF
TRBJ1-2 TRBV27 ASSFRGQGYT
TRBJ2-7 TRBV6-4 ASRESGRLYEQY
TRBJ2-2 TRBV19 ASTSAGTGDTGELF
TRBJ2-5 TRBV7-3 ASSLPPGLAVQSGETQY
TRBJ2-2 TRBV29-1 SVGGGLLNTGELF
TRBJ1-1 TRBV18 ASSPGAGLNTEAF
TRBJ1-3 TRBV28 ASSFTRDSRGNTIY
TRBJ2-1 TRBV2 ASSEFLAGGMYNEQF
TRBJ1-2 TRBV10-3 AIGVTGTGNIYGYT
TRBJ1-1 TRBV12-2 WMNTEAF
TRBJ2-7 TRBV27 ASSTTGQSAGSYEQY
TRBJ1-2 TRBV7-2 ASSVFEPTYGYT
TRBJ2-3 TRBV7-2 ASIPYTDTQY
TRBJ2-3 TRBV29-1 SVSVSGVTDTQY
TRBJ2-1 TRBV7-8 ASSRRLGGLLDEQF
TRBJ2-6 TRBV5-4 ASSAGFSSGANVLT
TRBJ2-6 TRBV10-1 ASRESTGANVLT
TRBJ2-5 TRBV11-3 ASSLGQGRETQY
TRBJ2-1 TRBV18 ASSSLGAHGVDSYNEQF
TRBJ1-4 TRBV7-2 ASSLVRSTNEKLF
TRBJ1-5 TRBV29-1 SVLQGWNQPQH
TRBJ2-3 TRBV29-1 SVSRVAGESADTQY
TRBJ2-1 TRBV4-1 ASSQVLENEQF
TRBJ1-5 TRBV15 ATSRSNQPQH
TRBJ2-1 TRBV29-1 SVGGESGGAYNEQF
TRBJ2-7 TRBV7-9 ASSLLPVPPYEQY
TRBJ2-7 TRBV4-1 ASSPGGSYEQY
TRBJ1-4 TRBV18 ASRGGINEKLF
TRBJ2-4 TRBV2 ASSEYRGRGIQY
TRBJ1-5 TRBV19 ASSRLRGAGGNQPQH
TRBJ2-2 TRBV7-3 ASSSINTGELF
TRBJ2-2 TRBV7-9 ASHSSGAKTGELF
TRBJ1-5 TRBV27 ASSLRGQPQH
TRBJ2-1 TRBV7-2 ASSLLRNNEQF
TRBJ1-5 TRBV10-2 ASSEIGVISNQPQH
TRBJ1-1 TRBV18 ASSPIGPGTGVTEAF
TRBJ2-7 TRBV5-1 ASSLTFSEQY
TRBJ2-2 TRBV5-1 ASSLERGLNTGELF
TRBJ2-2 TRBV11-2 ASRTGHGYTGELF
TRBJ1-5 TRBV5-6 ASSQGTGGVYQPQH
TRBJ2-7 TRBV5-6 ASSKGPGLDFSEQY
TRBJ2-1 TRBV27 ASSFFGPARNEQF
TRBJ2-1 TRBV9 ASSGKWGNEQF
TRBJ2-7 TRBV11-2 ASSLLRTVEQY
TRBJ1-3 TRBV14 ASSQVVRAGNTIY
TRBJ2-1 TRBV5-1 ASSWESSGTWGNEQF
TRBJ1-2 TRBV7-8 ASSAAGDGYT
TRBJ2-5 TRBV27 ASSPLWGETQY
TRBJ2-1 TRBV19 ASIGRNSGEQF
TRBJ2-6 TRBV5-1 ASSLDLSGANVLT
TRBJ2-5 TRBV28 ASRPGTGGETQY
TRBJ2-7 TRBV2 ASKVELLGGYEQY
TRBJ2-5 TRBV9 ASSVGSPFGETQY
TRBJ1-1 TRBV27 ASSLDRVNTEAF
TRBJ2-2 TRBV5-1 ASSQGRGNGELF
TRBJ1-2 TRBV19 ASRGTGGPPYGYT
TRBJ2-7 TRBV27 ASSTYTSGGYEQY